These 2 T cell receptor beta chains came from one sample sequenced in a study of control samples from healthy donors and cancer patients. The method was immunoSEQ multiplex PCR; TCRdb's version includes in-frame clones alone and lacks a portion of them. The sample includes some 220,000 clones, 90% to 95% seen only once; the top ten take around 1.5%. Sequenced: blood. Receptors originate from a man aged 45-60 years in good health.

The chain recombines TRBV6-5 with TRBJ1-1; 7 bases match TRBD1. CDR1 MNHEY and CDR2 SVGAGI come from the germline V gene. With 7 bases clipped from V and 3 bases from J, the junction kept 5 bases outside the gene matches. The CDR3 totals 13 residues. In nucleotides, the CDR3 is TGTGCCAGCACCGGACAGGCATACACTGAAGCTTTCTTT. Its translation: CASTGQAYTEAFF.

V usage is TRBV27 and J usage is TRBJ2-4; D is undetermined. There are 15 residues in the CDR3. Germline CDR1 MNHEY, CDR2 SMNVEV (reference sequence). Trimming cost V 0 bases and J 4 bases, with 10 bases left between them. The CDR3 loop is CASSLSGVGKNIQYF. The DNA for the CDR3 is TGTGCCAGCAGTTTATCGGGTGTGGGAAAAAACATTCAGTACTTC.